This TCR beta chain is drawn from a study of human T cells and chemical hapten exposure. Looking at the study overall: On 2 cm by 2 cm of upper inner arm skin, sensitization was performed with 2% DPC.

The time point here: patch test 3, about 24 weeks after DPC sensitization. The sample's treatment: therapeutic diphenylcyclopropenone sensitization with weekly scalp DPC. Phlebotomy was performed prior to application of every patch test. Each cDNA molecule in the library carried unique molecular identifiers. Per the authors' pipeline: The number of TCRs in each sample had a median of approximately 99,000 and spanned about 20,000 to 690,600. MiXCR was run by TCRdb on the RACE reads, yielding one entry per CDR3 protein. TCRdb, not the original authors, processed these V and J calls. The sample has fewer than 100,000 distinct CDR3 sequences, approximately 10% seen once. This clonotype was seen only a few times. Germline values: CDR1 SGHAT, CDR2 FQNNGV. The CDR3 covers 14 residues. Trimming cost V 0 bases and J 4 bases, with 7 bases left between them.

The sample here was whole blood, taken in connection with sensitization to the hapten diphenylcyclopropenone (DPC). This TCR derives from a woman aged 25-40 years with alopecia areata. Some clones in this sample may be carry-over from other donors' samples. The V call is TRBV11-2, the J call TRBJ2-1; D is uncertain. The CDR3 nucleotides are TGTGCCAGCAGCTTAGATCAGTTTTACAATGAGCAGTTCTTC. It yields the protein CASSLDQFYNEQFF.